The 29 T cell receptor beta chains in this list originate from one sample, sequenced in a study of T-cell reconstitution after alpha-beta-depleted transplantation in children. Unique molecular identifiers tagged the TCRbeta library. Each CDR3 protein is one row after TCRdb ran MiXCR on the PCR reads. This table has 150,000 to 200,000 distinct CDR3 sequences, about 6.4% appearing once. Material: PBMCs from the stem cell graft donor, obtained from the stem cell graft. These receptor sequences come from a human donor who donated a stem cell graft to a child with Wiskott-Aldrich syndrome.

This clonotype was counted ten times or more. V and J are TRBV5-1 and TRBJ1-1, with no clear D. The CDR3 runs 15 residues. The germline gives CDR1 SGHRS, CDR2 YFSETQ. V was shortened by 0 bases and J by 0 bases, with 9 bases between the two germline ends. Written as DNA, the CDR3 is TGCGCCAGCAGCTTGGTTGGCAGTATGAACACTGAAGCTTTCTTT. Protein: CASSLVGSMNTEAFF.

This clonotype was detected many times. The chain carries TRBV20-1 and TRBJ1-1, with D unresolved. The CDR3 consists of 13 residues. Germline assignment: CDR1 DFQATT and CDR2 SNEGSKA (reference sequence). Trimming removed 5 bases from V and 1 base from J, with 11 bases in between. The CDR3 sequence: CSAQVGPNTEAFF. Here the CDR3 DNA reads TGCAGTGCTCAGGTGGGTCCGAACACTGAAGCTTTCTTT.

This clonotype was seen ten or more times. A junction end diverges from the germline sequence, so it may reflect a read error. The J gene is TRBJ2-1, the V gene TRBV5-5, with TRBD2 matching 9 bases. CDR3 length equals 17 residues. Germline loops: CDR1 SGHKS, CDR2 YYEKEE (reference sequence). The CDR3 bases are TGTGCCAGCAGCTTGGCGTATGAGACTAGCGGTTACAAGGAGCAGTTCTTC. Amino acids: CASSLAYETSGYKEQFF.

The chain links TRBV7-2 to TRBJ2-7; the D is unclear. The CDR3 is 14 residues long. Looked up from germline, CDR1 is SGHTA and CDR2 is FQGNSA. With 5 bases removed from V and 3 bases from J, the gap between germline ends came to 14 bases. CDR3 loop: CASSPGQAVYEQYF. DNA for the CDR3: TGTGCCAGCAGCCCCGGGCAGGCAGTCTACGAGCAGTACTTC.

This clonotype was counted a few times. DNA for the CDR3: TGTGCCAGCAGCCCCGGGACAGCCACCAAGCTTTTTTACAATGAGCAGTTCTTC. Protein sequence: CASSPGTATKLFYNEQFF. The chain has TRBV11-2 and TRBJ2-1; TRBD1 aligns across 7 bases. Germline V gives CDR1 SGHAT, CDR2 FQNNGV. CDR3 size: 18 residues. V lost 5 bases to trimming and J lost 4 bases; unmatched junction nucleotides: 17.

This clonotype showed up many times. The J gene is TRBJ2-1, the V gene TRBV4-2; TRBD2 agrees at 15 bases. With 3 bases clipped from V and 1 base from J, the junction kept 10 bases outside the gene matches. The CDR3 contains 20 residues. Germline CDR1 and CDR2: LGHNA and YNFKEQ. The CDR3 DNA reads TGTGCCAGCAGCCAGAACCCCTCGGGACTAGCGGGGGGATCCTACAATGAGCAGTTCTTC. Its protein is CASSQNPSGLAGGSYNEQFF.

This clonotype was counted many times. This chain uses TRBV5-4 with TRBJ1-2, with D maybe TRBD1 (5 bases). CDR1 and CDR2 from the germline V gene are SGHNT and YYREEE (reference sequence). The CDR3 runs to 15 residues. Deletions cut 4 bases from V and 5 bases from J, with 18 bases between. The chain's CDR3 is CASSLAPGTNYGYTF. In DNA form, the CDR3 reads TGTGCCAGCAGCCTAGCCCCCGGGACCAATTATGGCTACACCTTC.

This clonotype was observed a handful of times. The genes are TRBV11-2 and TRBJ2-1; D possibly matches TRBD1 or TRBD2 (5 bases each). The CDR3 runs 16 residues. Trimming pared 0 bases from V and 1 base from J, leaving 10 bases between. CDR1 and CDR2 from the germline V gene are SGHAT and FQNNGV. The chain's CDR3 is CASSLDGDPSYNEQFF. Here the CDR3 DNA reads TGTGCCAGCAGCTTAGATGGGGACCCGTCCTACAATGAGCAGTTCTTC.

This clonotype was seen more than once but under ten times. CDR3 amino acids: CASSEGRGRSHEQYF. The CDR3, as DNA: TGTGCCAGCAGTGAAGGGAGAGGAAGGTCCCACGAGCAGTACTTC. The V call is TRBV2, the J call TRBJ2-7; D is uncertain. This CDR3 is 15 amino acids long. CDR1 and CDR2 from the germline V gene are SNHLY and FYNNEI. V lost 1 base to trimming and J lost 5 bases, with 15 bases between them.

The gene calls are TRBV7-2 and TRBJ2-1; D might be TRBD1 (6 bases). Trimming cost V 5 bases and J 9 bases, with 14 bases left between them. Looked up from germline, CDR1 is SGHTA and CDR2 is FQGNSA. This CDR3 contains 13 residues. The chain's CDR3 is CASSQYRVVEQFF. CDR3 coding DNA: TGTGCCAGCAGCCAATACAGGGTTGTTGAGCAGTTCTTC.

This clonotype was seen repeatedly, ten times or more. The chain is built from TRBV20-1 and TRBJ2-7; the match to TRBD1 covers 7 bases. The CDR3 is 15 residues long. Losses at the gene ends were 0 bases for V and 3 bases for J; bases not matched to a gene: 8. CDR1 is DFQATT, CDR2 SNEGSKA, per germline (reference sequence). In DNA form, the CDR3 reads TGCAGTGCTAGAGAAAACAGGGGCGTTTTCTACGAGCAGTACTTC. Its translation is CSARENRGVFYEQYF.

At least ten counts were recorded for this clonotype. The V gene is TRBV29-1, the J gene TRBJ2-3; 11 nucleotides agree with TRBD2. CDR1 and CDR2 from the germline V gene are SQVTM and ANQGSEA. This CDR3 is built from 19 residues. The CDR3, as DNA: TGCAACAAAACTAGCGGGAGAAAGGCCCAACGGTCGATAACAGATACGCAGTATTTT. Amino acids: CNKTSGRKAQRSITDTQYF.

With respect to this clonotype: This may be a read error, as it is one base from a much larger clone. V gene TRBV7-9 combines with J gene TRBJ2-7; TRBD1 is a possible D gene (5 bases). This CDR3 region has 13 residues. Trimming cost V 2 bases and J 6 bases, with 11 bases left between them. Germline CDR1 and CDR2: SEHNR and FQNEAQ (reference sequence). The CDR3: CASSLWTRVEQYF. CDR3 in DNA: TGTGCCAGCAGCTTATGGACCAGGGTCGAGCAGTACTTC.

In this sample, this clonotype turned up many times. The CDR3, as DNA: TGTGCCAGCAGTTTCGACAGGGTGGGCTCCTACGAGCAGTACTTC. Amino acid sequence: CASSFDRVGSYEQYF. The chain joins TRBV6-5 to TRBJ2-7, with TRBD1 matching 7 bases. The V segment lost 4 bases and the J segment 0 bases; nucleotides outside the gene matches: 6. CDR3 size: 15 residues. The germline gives CDR1 MNHEY, CDR2 SVGAGI.

This clonotype was observed at least ten times. The J gene is TRBJ2-3, the V gene TRBV29-1; D not resolved. The CDR3 loop spans 14 amino acids. The V and J ends lost 8 bases and 0 bases respectively, with 15 bases between them. Germline values: CDR1 SQVTM, CDR2 ANQGSEA. The CDR3 here is CSTLWRRSTDTQYF. CDR3 nucleotides: TGCAGCACCCTTTGGCGGCGGAGCACAGATACGCAGTATTTT.

In this sample, this clonotype turned up many times. The V gene is TRBV20-1, the J gene TRBJ1-1, with D tentatively TRBD1 (5 bases). V was clipped by 5 bases and J by 1 base, with 14 bases between them. CDR1 is DFQATT and CDR2 is SNEGSKA in the germline V gene (reference sequence). This CDR3 region has 14 residues. In nucleotides, the CDR3 is TGCAGTGCTTTCGGGACGGCCGGGAACACTGAAGCTTTCTTT. Translation gives CSAFGTAGNTEAFF.

This clonotype has a count of ten or more. This chain joins TRBV14 and TRBJ2-1; TRBD1 is a possible D gene (6 bases). Germline CDR1 and CDR2: SGHDN and FVKESK. This CDR3 comprises 15 residues. V dropped 2 bases and J dropped 8 bases, with 16 bases sitting between them. The DNA of the CDR3 is TGTGCCAGCAGCCAAAGAAGGGGGAGTCGCGATGAGCAGTTCTTC. This codes for CASSQRRGSRDEQFF. Full variable domain (remainder filled in from reference TRBV14 and TRBJ2-1): EAGVTQFPSHSVIEKGQTVTLRCDPISGHDNLYWYRRVMGKEIKFLLHFVKESKQDESGMPNNRFLAERTGGTYSTLKVQPAELEDSGVYFCASSQRRGSRDEQFFGPGTRLTVL.

This clonotype showed up many times. The V call is TRBV20-1, the J call TRBJ2-1; 11 bases fit TRBD2. The CDR3 totals 17 residues. V lost 3 bases to trimming and J lost 5 bases; unmatched junction nucleotides: 12. Germline values: CDR1 DFQATT, CDR2 SNEGSKA (reference sequence). CDR3 sequence (DNA): TGCAGTGCTAGCGATATCCCCGTACTAGCGGGGGACAATGAGCAGTTCTTC. Protein: CSASDIPVLAGDNEQFF.

The table lists this clonotype with many counts. J is TRBJ2-3 and V is TRBV7-2; TRBD1 aligns across 7 bases. V was clipped by 3 bases and J by 2 bases; unmatched bases: 5. CDR3 length: 15 residues. Germline lookup yields CDR1 SGHTA and CDR2 FQGNSA. Here the CDR3 DNA reads TGTGCCAGCAGCTTCCGGGACAGCCCCACAGATACGCAGTATTTT. Translated, it gives CASSFRDSPTDTQYF.

This clonotype occurred many times. The rearrangement links TRBV29-1 to TRBJ2-2; 7 bases fit TRBD1. Germline V CDR1 and CDR2: SQVTM, ANQGSEA. Losses at the gene ends were 4 bases for V and 6 bases for J; bases not matched to a gene: 8. This CDR3 comprises 14 residues. CDR3 sequence reads: CSVGWQGVSGELFF. As DNA, the CDR3 is TGCAGCGTTGGTTGGCAGGGGGTTTCCGGGGAGCTGTTTTTT.

Ten or more counts support this clonotype. The rearrangement joins TRBV12-3 or TRBV12-4 to TRBJ2-1; D gene unclear. This CDR3 is built from 15 residues. V was trimmed by 5 bases and J by 9 bases, leaving 20 bases between them. The CDR3 DNA is TGTGCCAGCAGTCCGACTCCCGTGGGGTTCAGTGAGCAGTTCTTC. Protein sequence: CASSPTPVGFSEQFF.

A few counts support this clonotype. The chain carries TRBV15 and TRBJ2-7, with D perhaps matching TRBD2 (6 bases). Trimming took 0 bases from V and 2 from J, leaving 11 bases between them. Germline CDR1 LNHNV, CDR2 YYDKDF (reference sequence). The CDR3 contains 15 residues. The CDR3 spells CATSRDNGGAYEQYF. As DNA, the CDR3 is TGTGCCACCAGCAGAGATAACGGGGGAGCCTACGAGCAGTACTTC.

This clonotype was counted a few times. The chain recombines TRBV5-1 with TRBJ2-2; D is possibly TRBD1 (5 bases). The V and J ends lost 4 bases and 3 bases respectively, with 13 bases between them. The germline gives CDR1 SGHRS, CDR2 YFSETQ. The CDR3 contains 15 residues. As DNA, the CDR3 is TGCGCCAGCAGCCGCAGGGTTCCCTACACCGGGGAGCTGTTTTTT. Translation gives CASSRRVPYTGELFF.

The sample holds a few counts of this clonotype. This sequence joins TRBV28 and TRBJ2-3, with D possibly being TRBD1 or TRBD2 (5 bases each). This CDR3 comprises 19 residues. Trimming left V 6 bases short and J 3 bases short, with 28 bases between. Germline CDR1 is MDHEN and CDR2 is SYDVKM. The CDR3 reads CASSLTPTFTGLATDTQYF. Here the CDR3 DNA reads TGTGCCAGCAGCCTTACCCCGACATTCACGGGGCTAGCAACAGATACGCAGTATTTT. Filled out from reference TRBV28 and TRBJ2-3, the complete variable domain reads DVKVTQSSRYLVKRTGEKVFLECVQDMDHENMFWYRQDPGLGLRLIYFSYDVKMKEKGDIPEGYSVSREKKERFSLILESASTNQTSMYLCASSLTPTFTGLATDTQYFGPGTRLTVL.

This clonotype was counted ten times or more. CDR3 amino acids: CASTDGGRDNEQFF. The CDR3 DNA is TGTGCCAGCACCGACGGCGGGAGGGACAATGAGCAGTTCTTC. The chain carries TRBV12-3 or TRBV12-4 and TRBJ2-1, with TRBD2 matching 9 bases. V was clipped by 7 bases and J by 5 bases; unmatched bases: 6. This CDR3 region has 14 residues.

This clonotype has ten or more counts. The chain employs TRBV7-7 and TRBJ2-1; D may be TRBD2 (5 bases). The CDR3 extends over 16 amino acids. Germline CDR1 is SSHAT and CDR2 is FNYEAQ (reference sequence). Between the trimmed V and J ends, which lost 1 base and 6 bases, there was a span of 16 bases. CDR3 region: CASSLGRGSASNEQFF. The CDR3 nucleotides are TGTGCCAGCAGCTTAGGGCGAGGGTCCGCGAGCAATGAGCAGTTCTTC.

This clonotype has at least ten counts. V gene TRBV12-3 or TRBV12-4 combines with J gene TRBJ2-2; D not resolved. This CDR3 has 16 amino acids. Trimming shortened V by 8 bases and J by 0 bases, and 16 bases separated the two germline ends. The CDR3 here is CASQLRRTANTGELFF. In nucleotides, the CDR3 is TGTGCCAGCCAACTTCGAAGGACCGCGAACACCGGGGAGCTGTTTTTT.

This clonotype was detected ten times or more. This chain uses TRBV7-2 with TRBJ2-3, with TRBD2 as a possible D gene (5 bases). V was trimmed by 0 bases and J by 4 bases, leaving 23 bases between them. The V gene's germline CDR1 is SGHTA and CDR2 FQGNSA. The CDR3 covers 19 residues. The CDR3 DNA follows: TGTGCCAGCAGCTTAGCGAGATCGGTGGCTAGACTATTTCCAGATACGCAGTATTTT. Its translation is CASSLARSVARLFPDTQYF.

Points on this clonotype: A read error may be the cause here, since a much bigger clone is one base away. This chain uses TRBV4-1 with TRBJ1-1; D remains unclear. The CDR3 runs to 16 residues. Germline loops: CDR1 MGHRA, CDR2 YSYEKL. The CDR3 sequence is CASSPQDRAGYTESFF. The CDR3 DNA sequence: TGCGCCAGCAGTCCTCAAGACCGCGCGGGGTACACTGAATCTTTCTTT.